This record covers a single T cell receptor beta chain. Per-sample yields of isolated PBMCs were at least 6.5 million. V lost 6 bases, J lost 6 bases, and 7 bases stayed unmatched. In germline, CDR1 is SEHNR, CDR2 FQNEAQ (reference sequence). This CDR3 comprises 13 residues. Using a J-beta primer mix together with a sample-barcoded 5' primer, a second PCR was run for roughly 6 to 12 cycles. TCRdb re-derived calls from the 5' RACE reads in MiXCR, one entry per CDR3 protein. The table records some 1.8 million distinct CDR3 sequences, about 39% of them present only once. The source of the sample is a study of blood T cells in healthy people across ages.

V gene TRBV7-9 combines with J gene TRBJ1-1; 7 bases map to TRBD1. Sequencing was carried out using blood. The sequence was collected from a human donor in good health. The CDR3 nucleotides are TGTGCCAGCAGATTCACAGGGGCGGCTGAAGCTTTCTTT. It codes for CASRFTGAAEAFF. Combining the CDR3 with reference TRBV7-9 and TRBJ1-1 gives the whole variable domain DTGVSQNPRHKITKRGQNVTFRCDPISEHNRLYWYRQTLGQGPEFLTYFQNEAQLEKSRLLSDRFSAERPKGSFSTLEIQRTEQGDSAMYLCASRFTGAAEAFFGQGTRLTVV.